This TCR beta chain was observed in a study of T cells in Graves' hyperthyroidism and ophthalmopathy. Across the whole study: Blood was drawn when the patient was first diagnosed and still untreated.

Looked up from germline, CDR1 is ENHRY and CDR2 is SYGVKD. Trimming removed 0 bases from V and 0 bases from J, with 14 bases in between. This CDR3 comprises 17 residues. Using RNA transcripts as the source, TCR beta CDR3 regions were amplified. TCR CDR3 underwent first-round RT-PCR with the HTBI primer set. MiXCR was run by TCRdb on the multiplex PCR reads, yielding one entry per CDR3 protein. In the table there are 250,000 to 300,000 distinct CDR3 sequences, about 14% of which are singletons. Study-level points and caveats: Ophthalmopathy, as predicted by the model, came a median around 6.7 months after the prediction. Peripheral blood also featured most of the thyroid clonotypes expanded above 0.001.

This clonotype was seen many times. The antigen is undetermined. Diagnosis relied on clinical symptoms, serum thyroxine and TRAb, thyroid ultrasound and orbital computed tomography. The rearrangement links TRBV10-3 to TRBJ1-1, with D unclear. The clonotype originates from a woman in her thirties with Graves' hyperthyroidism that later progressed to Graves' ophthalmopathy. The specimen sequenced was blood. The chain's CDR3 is CAISESRLRGLNTEAFF. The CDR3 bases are TGTGCCATCAGTGAGTCGAGGCTGCGGGGTCTGAACACTGAAGCTTTCTTT.